This T cell receptor (beta chain) was documented in a study of blood T cells in healthy people across ages. With 6 bases clipped from V and 3 bases from J, the junction kept 7 bases outside the gene matches. Germline CDR1 reads MRHNA; CDR2 reads SNTAGT. This CDR3 is built from 14 residues. Alongside a J-beta primer mix, a sample-barcoded 5' primer served in a second PCR lasting 7 to 11 cycles. MiXCR, applied by TCRdb to the 5' RACE reads, yields one record per CDR3 protein. Counted here are 1.5 million to 2 million distinct CDR3 sequences, less than 50% occurring once; the ten biggest clones make up over 2%. Findings and limits, study-wide: Measured against age, TCR beta diversity per million T cells decreased in a roughly linear manner. No one knew whether donors had CMV, which possibly confounded expanded clonotype changes.

Points on this clonotype: Its antigen remains unknown.

This chain uses TRBV6-4 with TRBJ2-5; 7 positions agree with TRBD1. The specimen sequenced was blood. This sequence was found in a woman in her thirties or forties in good health. CDR3 bases: TGTGCCAGCAGGGGAAGGACAGGAGAAGAGACCCAGTACTTC. Its protein is CASRGRTGEETQYF.